This section outlines one T cell receptor (beta chain) sequence together with its context. Its antigen specificity is not known. Base quality data are lacking; no much larger clone is found one base away. The data belong to a study of cytomegalovirus exposure and HLA in healthy donors (dated by TCRdb to 2017 to 2019). About the full investigation: An earlier analysis of roughly 570 of the donors reported about 280 Gb of sequence data and roughly 120 million unique TCR beta sequences obtained from approximately 180 million T cells. Roughly 300 gigabases of sequencing data and approximately 93 million unique TCR sequences were included in an early release covering about 600 HLA-typed donors. The genetic ancestry cluster associated with self-reported Caucasian donors included approximately 85% of the 300 to 450 genotyped donors. The study aimed to test whether signatures of past pathogen exposure could be identified by cataloging public T cell receptors. The T cell repertoires of roughly 660 subjects were profiled by immunosequencing and related to cytomegalovirus serostatus. In addition to the first cohort of around 670 subjects, a separate validation cohort of 100 to 150 different subjects was used. To predict cytomegalovirus infection status, the study combined high-throughput TCR immunosequencing, statistical association of individual TCRs with disease status, and machine learning. In a later analysis, previously published TCR beta repertoires from 666 donors were re-analyzed and high-resolution HLA genotyping was added so that TCR occurrence patterns could be studied. The later analysis used no new phenotypic data to find candidate immune exposures, relying instead on TCR beta sequences and their occurrence across donors. An earlier analysis of 587 of the donors used high-throughput TCR beta sequencing to judge whether each TCR beta V gene segment behaved as functional or pseudogenic. Donor age, sex, ethnicity and CMV serostatus were compiled together with the repertoire data. In a later genetic analysis, genome-wide SNP genotypes for about 55% of the 666 donors were used, and that subset was treated as a discovery cohort. All discovery cohort repertoires had been generated using a single sequencing platform. HLA typing included class I and class II loci at four-digit resolution. The number of typed donors differed by locus: roughly 620-630 for A, B, C, DRB1 and DQB1; some 540 for DQA1; roughly 600 for DPA1; and approximately 450 for DPB1. A handful of DR-DQ haplotypes were handled as single units for association and clustering because linkage in the cohort was strong. Among about 390 genotyped donors of the cohort, an average of about 240,000 unique TCR beta nucleotide sequences were sequenced per donor, roughly 20% of them non-productive.

Based on the germline V gene, the CDR1 and CDR2 sequences are MNHNS and SASEGT. The junction carries 17 bases between V and J, which are trimmed by 6 bases and 3 bases respectively. From its cysteine to its phenylalanine, the CDR3 spans 15 amino acids. Only the CDR3 DNA is retained, 45 bases long and in frame from the first base. In total, roughly 710 healthy bone marrow donors made up the cohort. At the time of sampling, all cohort members were nominally healthy, though unrecorded immune exposures were likely present. The donor tested CMV seronegative, placing the donor among the 350 or so seronegative members of the cohort. A peripheral blood sample was collected from each donor, and TCR beta sequencing was performed on peripheral blood mononuclear cells. Genomic DNA extraction from the blood cell samples was performed with the Qiagen DNeasy Blood Extraction Kit. Preparation of the library involved the immunoSEQ multiplex PCR assay. For the multiplex PCR, a mixture combining 60 forward primers for TCR Vbeta segments and 13 reverse primers for TCR Jbeta segments was used. The CDR3 region of rearranged TCR beta genes was amplified from genomic DNA with a multiplex PCR assay. The amplified TCR beta libraries were sequenced on the Illumina HiSeq System as 87-base-pair reads. Processing in the source paper ran as follows. In a later analysis, approximately 74 million unique TCR beta chains were counted across the roughly 610 repertoires, and approximately 11 million of these chains were shared by at least two donors. A nearest-neighbor algorithm error-corrected the raw reads and collapsed the reads into unique sequences, merging closely related sequences to remove PCR and sequencing errors. CDR3 sequences were aligned to IMGT reference sequences to assign V, D and J gene segments. For a sequence to be retained, at least a six-nucleotide match to both a V gene segment and a J gene segment was required. Rearrangements were called productive when the CDR3 lacked stop codons and stayed in frame with V and J; all others were non-productive. CDR3 was defined according to IMGT convention as the region running from the second conserved V-encoded cysteine to the conserved J-encoded phenylalanine. In an earlier analysis of around 570 of the donors, sequences lacking an unambiguous match to a single V gene segment were excluded. In an earlier analysis of some 590 of the donors, V segments were called functional above 56.7% productive rearrangements and were called segregating when the between-donor standard deviation exceeded 5%. A statistical classification framework was developed to diagnose cytomegalovirus status using the catalog of TCR beta chain sequences. In a later analysis, TCR nucleotide sequences were compared against IMGT/GENE-DB human TR gene sequences so that V and J genes could be assigned. A later analysis assigned CDR3 sequences and most-parsimonious VDJ recombination scenarios with the TCRdist pipeline. In a later analysis, every TCR beta chain was defined by the combination of its CDR3 amino acid sequence and its V-gene family, and reads without a unique V-gene family were dropped. To address suspected cross-contamination and a sequencing artifact, a later analysis removed under 600 highly shared, low-generation-probability nucleotide sequences. For each public chain, a later analysis derived a clonal expansion index from normalized ranks of inferred template counts within each repertoire. In a later analysis, generation probabilities were computed using a VDJ recombination model fitted to out-of-frame rearrangements, and the results were checked against IGoR. In a later analysis, hypergeometric tests were used to score TCR-TCR, TCR-HLA and TCR-CMV co-occurrence, with a repertoire-size bias correction applied to TCR pairs. False discovery rates were estimated in a later analysis by permuting HLA or CMV assignments 20 times. In a later analysis, co-occurring TCRs were grouped using DBSCAN, and TCRdist sequence similarity was added for clustering within HLA-allele-positive subsets. For co-occurrence clustering, repertoires with fewer than 30,000 or more than 120,000 public chains were excluded, along with about five repertoires with anomalous nucleotide sharing. Sourced from immuneACCESS, this table was stored by TCRdb with only in-frame sequences that have V and J called. A share of the clones is absent; for the studies checked, an unresolved V gene accounts for under half, and the remainder has no known explanation. That table gives V, J and clone size, and the DNA gave D and trimming. Here the sample has some 120,000 clones; more than 75% occur a single time. The ten biggest clones cover around 3.6% of the sample.

General conclusions and limits of the study: The 87-base-pair reads could not distinguish some IMGT-functional V segments, including TRBV6-2 and TRBV6-3, so those segments were excluded. The only immune exposure information available for the cohort was CMV serostatus. According to a later genetic analysis, donors in an Asian-associated ancestry cluster had fewer N-insertions in productive TCRs than the roughly 670-donor mean. A later analysis found that HLA-associated TCR beta chains were more clonally expanded and had lower generation probabilities than equally common non-associated chains. In both the original and validation cohorts, the classifier was reported to diagnose cytomegalovirus status with high specificity and sensitivity. The cohort was sequenced for TCR beta chains only, and without alpha or paired-chain data the features that could be detected were limited. A later analysis found that most CMV-associated TCR beta chains appeared HLA-restricted, with HLA associations seemingly driven largely by CMV exposure. Because HLA typing was unavailable for some donors at each locus, only the typed subset was used in association tests. In a later genetic analysis, a missense DCLRE1C variant was associated with V-gene and J-gene trimming of TCR beta chains, and the association was replicated in an independent cohort. Because counts were too low, seventeen rarely observed V segments, including chromosome 9 orphons, were excluded from the earlier analysis of 587 of the donors. The authors suggested that the approach could potentially be generalized to other disease states and immunological phenotypes. In the study, some 160 TCR beta chains were listed as associated with cytomegalovirus. Roughly uniform sequencing depth across donors was assumed in presence/absence analyses, although this assumption may not hold. Specific HLA alleles were associated with 15,000 to 20,000 TCR beta sequences at a false discovery rate of 0.05 in a later analysis. A later analysis reported that several top co-occurrence clusters appeared linked to parvovirus B19, influenza, CMV and Epstein-Barr virus. A further reported finding was that TCR beta sequences accurately predicted the HLA-A and HLA-B alleles for most subjects in the first cohort. A few of the identified cytomegalovirus-associated TCR beta chains were confirmed in vitro to be specific for cytomegalovirus antigens. Linkage disequilibrium might explain the correlated functional status among segregating V segments, but an unknown experimental factor could not be ruled out. A later analysis found that TCR association rates varied across HLA loci, with DRB1 alleles showing the most associated TCRs and HLA-C alleles the fewest. When HLA alleles, especially DR and DQ, strongly co-occurred, attributing TCR associations to individual alleles was difficult. Broadly in line with IMGT annotations, most TCR beta V segments showed up in productive rearrangements about 87% or about 30% of the time in an earlier analysis of 450 to 600 of the donors. While some public TCRs were present in many individuals, most TCR sequences turned up only very rarely across donors. A group of highly shared sequence variants was considered likely to be a technical artifact of the sequencing pipeline.

The chain is assembled from TRBV6-1 and TRBJ1-1; perhaps TRBD1 is the D gene, with 6 bases matching. Material: PBMCs. This sequence originates from a man aged 35-49 years in good health and CMV-seronegative. Here is the DNA: TGTGCCAGCAGGGGGGGGGCTCGGTTAGACACTGAAGCTTTCTTT. The resulting protein is CASRGGARLDTEAFF.